At least ten counts were recorded for the clone carrying this T cell receptor (beta chain). What it binds is unknown. TCRdb analysed the 5' RACE reads with MiXCR anew, one entry per CDR3 protein. Here the sample spans roughly 130,000 distinct CDR3 sequences, about 6.4% being singletons. The data are from a study of CD8 T cells in ankylosing spondylitis. Study results and limitations: Matched ankylosing spondylitis synovial fluid reportedly showed significant enrichment of disease-linked clones.

The specimen was blood, either unsorted or a sorted T cell fraction (not recorded which). This TCR was recovered from a male donor with ankylosing spondylitis or in good health (not recorded which).

In DNA form, the CDR3 reads TGTGCCAGCAGTTTAGGGAACAGGGGCACCTACGAGCAGTACTTC. Its translation: CASSLGNRGTYEQYF. The chain is built from TRBV12-3 or TRBV12-4 and TRBJ2-7; 7 bases agree with TRBD1. CDR3 size: 15 residues. V shed 1 base and J 2 bases; nucleotides not matched to a gene: 5.